Shown below are 30 T cell receptor beta chains from a single sample sequenced in a study of blood T cell repertoires in COVID-19. Sequencing used immunoSEQ multiplex PCR; TCRdb keeps in-frame clones, though not all of them. This sample has about 260,000 clones, with around 84% found just once. The specimen sequenced was peripheral blood. These receptors all stem from a man aged 55 to 70 with acute or convalescent COVID-19.

The V and J genes are TRBV6-5 and TRBJ2-7; 8 positions match TRBD1. The ends lost 2 bases at V and 2 bases at J; junction bases unmatched: 5. The CDR3 runs to 15 residues. CDR1 and CDR2 from the germline V gene are MNHEY and SVGAGI. The CDR3 here is CASSYRRTGTYEQYF. The CDR3 nucleotides read TGTGCCAGCAGTTACAGGAGGACAGGGACCTACGAGCAGTACTTC.

This rearrangement joins TRBV9 to TRBJ2-7; 7 positions match TRBD2. Germline assignment: CDR1 SGDLS and CDR2 YYNGEE. This CDR3 has 15 residues. J lost 6 bases, V lost 3 bases, and 12 bases had no gene match. DNA of the CDR3: TGTGCCAGCAGCGGGGGGGGTCTCACCTCTTTCGAGCAGTACTTC. The encoded protein is CASSGGGLTSFEQYF.

The chain combines TRBV11-1 with TRBJ1-1; tentatively, D is TRBD1 (5 bases). The CDR3 is 15 residues long. V lost 6 bases, J lost 6 bases, and 20 bases lay in between. CDR1 SGHAT and CDR2 FQDESV come from the germline V gene (reference sequence). Written as DNA, the CDR3 is TGTGCCAGCAGGCTAAACAGGATTCCGTCCGCTGAAGCTTTCTTT. Its translation: CASRLNRIPSAEAFF.

The rearrangement uses TRBV6-5 and TRBJ2-2; D gene uncertain. The germline V and J ends were trimmed by 6 bases and 2 bases, with 10 bases remaining between them. This CDR3 has 14 residues. Germline lookup yields CDR1 MNHEY and CDR2 SVGAGI. CDR3 in amino acids: CASRSGGNTGELFF. CDR3 sequence (DNA): TGTGCCAGCAGATCCGGCGGAAACACCGGGGAGCTGTTTTTT.

The chain couples TRBV19 to TRBJ1-1; the D is unclear. From germline, CDR1 is LNHDA and CDR2 SQIVND (reference sequence). The CDR3 length is 13 residues. V dropped 0 bases and J dropped 4 bases, with 6 bases sitting between them. DNA for the CDR3: TGTGCCAGTAGTATAGATCGAGGCACTGAAGCTTTCTTT. This codes for CASSIDRGTEAFF.

The chain links TRBV6-6 to TRBJ2-5; 7 bases map to TRBD1. The ends lost 3 bases at V and 4 bases at J; junction bases unmatched: 2. CDR1 and CDR2 (germline): MNHNY, SVGAGI (reference sequence). The CDR3 has 13 amino acids. CDR3 DNA sequence: TGTGCCAGCAGTTATAGGGGGCGAGAGACCCAGTACTTC. The encoded protein is CASSYRGRETQYF.

V gene TRBV27 combines with J gene TRBJ1-5; possible D gene TRBD1, 6 bases. Germline values: CDR1 MNHEY, CDR2 SMNVEV (reference sequence). Trimming removed 10 bases from V and 1 base from J, with 11 bases in between. This CDR3 contains 13 residues. The CDR3 loop reads CAIEGVSNQPQHF. CDR3 DNA: TGTGCCATCGAGGGGGTAAGCAATCAGCCCCAGCATTTT.

The chain combines TRBV3-1 (or the pseudogene TRBV3-2) with TRBJ1-1, with TRBD1 as a possible D gene (6 bases). The germline CDR1 and CDR2 sequences are LGHDT and YNNKEL (reference sequence). V was trimmed by 0 bases and J by 4 bases, leaving 12 bases between them. The CDR3 covers 15 residues. CDR3 loop: CASSQEGARSTEAFF. In nucleotides, the CDR3 is TGTGCCAGCAGCCAAGAGGGGGCCCGGAGCACTGAAGCTTTCTTT.

The chain carries TRBV19 and TRBJ2-1; the match to TRBD2 covers 9 bases. Germline V gives CDR1 LNHDA, CDR2 SQIVND (reference sequence). The V gene end was trimmed by 3 bases and the J gene end by 3 bases; junction bases not matched to a gene: 3. The CDR3 is made up of 15 amino acids. The CDR3 DNA follows: TGTGCCAGTAGTATTAAGCGGGAGGTCTACAATGAGCAGTTCTTC. Its translation is CASSIKREVYNEQFF.

The chain has TRBV6-1 and TRBJ1-2, with D possibly being TRBD1 (5 bases). The V and J ends lost 3 bases and 12 bases respectively, with 20 bases between them. The CDR3 covers 14 residues. Germline loops: CDR1 MNHNS, CDR2 SASEGT. The CDR3 reads CASSEWGARPLNTF. DNA of the CDR3: TGTGCCAGCAGTGAGTGGGGCGCAAGGCCCCTTAACACCTTC.

CDR3 region: CASSQGTGVMNTEAFF. The DNA for the CDR3 is TGTGCCAGCAGCCAAGGGACAGGGGTCATGAACACTGAAGCTTTCTTT. The chain recombines TRBV3-1 (or the pseudogene TRBV3-2) with TRBJ1-1, with 9 bases fitting TRBD1. The CDR3 is made up of 16 amino acids. V gave up 1 base and J gave up 0 bases; unmatched junction bases: 3. Germline assignment: CDR1 LGHDT and CDR2 YNNKEL (reference sequence).

The rearrangement uses TRBV27 and TRBJ1-1; 7 bases are shared with TRBD1. The germline CDR1 and CDR2 sequences are MNHEY and SMNVEV (reference sequence). CDR3 length equals 13 residues. V dropped 2 bases and J dropped 4; count of bases not matched to a gene: 1. CDR3 loop: CASSLDRATEAFF. The CDR3 nucleotides read TGTGCCAGCAGTTTAGACAGGGCCACTGAAGCTTTCTTT.

The chain uses TRBV4-1 and TRBJ2-3; TRBD2 might be the D (6 bases). The germline CDR1 and CDR2 sequences are MGHRA and YSYEKL. V shed 1 base and J shed 0 bases, with 14 bases lying between them. This CDR3 has 17 residues. CDR3 sequence reads: CASSQALAATSTDTQYF. The DNA of the CDR3 is TGCGCCAGCAGCCAAGCCTTAGCGGCGACGAGCACAGATACGCAGTATTTT.

The J gene is TRBJ2-1, the V gene TRBV19; 9 bases map to TRBD2. The trim removed 6 bases at V and 4 bases at J, leaving 4 bases unmatched. This CDR3 is built from 14 residues. CDR1 and CDR2 (germline): LNHDA, SQIVND (reference sequence). This chain's CDR3 is CASRGGLAYNEQFF. CDR3 DNA sequence: TGTGCCAGTAGGGGAGGACTAGCGTACAATGAGCAGTTCTTC.

This chain links TRBV10-3 with TRBJ2-3, with D perhaps TRBD2 (6 bases). V lost 10 bases to trimming and J lost 0 bases, with 11 bases between them. The germline V gene encodes CDR1 ENHRY and CDR2 SYGVKD. The CDR3 contains 13 residues. The CDR3: CATAGGSTDTQYF. CDR3 coding DNA: TGTGCCACCGCCGGGGGTAGCACAGATACGCAGTATTTT.

This chain uses TRBV5-1 with TRBJ1-1; D possibly corresponds to TRBD1 (5 bases). CDR3 length: 18 amino acids. From germline, CDR1 is SGHRS and CDR2 YFSETQ. The germline V and J ends were trimmed by 0 bases and 4 bases, with 22 bases remaining between them. Written as DNA, the CDR3 is TGCGCCAGCAGCTTGGCCTATCAGGGCAGAGGATCAGGCACTGAAGCTTTCTTT. Its protein product is CASSLAYQGRGSGTEAFF.

On this clone itself: Other DNA variants within this sample encode the same CDR3. V and J are TRBV3-1 (or the pseudogene TRBV3-2) and TRBJ1-5, with D possibly TRBD1 on 5 matching bases. Between the trimmed V and J ends, which lost 1 base and 3 bases, there was a span of 10 bases. The V gene's germline CDR1 is LGHDT and CDR2 YNNKEL (reference sequence). The CDR3 sequence is 15 residues long. The CDR3 spells CASSQGGGNNQPQHF. CDR3 sequence (DNA): TGTGCCAGCAGCCAAGGGGGGGGAAACAATCAGCCCCAGCATTTT.

The V call is TRBV10-3, the J call TRBJ1-1, with a weak D call TRBD1 (6 bases). The germline V and J ends were trimmed by 5 bases and 0 bases, with 13 bases remaining between them. From germline, CDR1 is ENHRY and CDR2 SYGVKD. The CDR3 is 15 residues long. For the CDR3, the DNA is TGTGCCATCAGTAGTGAGGGGGGGATGAACACTGAAGCTTTCTTT. This encodes CAISSEGGMNTEAFF.

The CDR3 sequence: CASSSQQGAFNEQYF. CDR3 bases: TGTGCCAGCAGCTCACAACAGGGGGCTTTCAACGAGCAGTACTTC. The chain uses TRBV5-6 and TRBJ2-7; 9 bases match TRBD1. Germline assignment: CDR1 SGHDT and CDR2 YYEEEE. With V trimmed by 3 bases and J by 5 bases, 9 bases remained unmatched. The CDR3 runs 15 residues.

J is TRBJ2-1 and V is TRBV6-6; 8 bases map to TRBD2. V was pared by 2 bases and J by 1 base, with 4 bases of the junction left unmatched. Germline V gene data show CDR1 as MNHNY and CDR2 as SVGAGI (reference sequence). The CDR3 is 16 residues long. The CDR3 DNA reads TGTGCCAGCAGTTACACACTAGCGGTTTCCTACAATGAGCAGTTCTTC. Amino acids: CASSYTLAVSYNEQFF.

About this clone: Germline is not matched at one junction end, which may reflect a read error. Here the CDR3 DNA reads TGTGCCGTCAGGACAGAAGGAGAGACCCAGTACTTC. This encodes CAVRTEGETQYF. The chain is built from TRBV10-3 and TRBJ2-5; a possible D gene is TRBD1 (6 bases). CDR1 and CDR2 (germline): ENHRY, SYGVKD. This CDR3 is 12 amino acids long.

CDR3: CASSQVGLAGVEGTDTQYF. The CDR3 bases are TGTGCCAGCAGCCAAGTGGGACTAGCGGGAGTAGAGGGCACAGATACGCAGTATTTT. This chain joins TRBV4-2 and TRBJ2-3; 14 bases line up with TRBD2. V shed 1 base, J shed 1 base, and the junction held 7 bases outside the gene matches. Germline CDR1 reads LGHNA; CDR2 reads YNFKEQ. This CDR3 contains 19 residues.

This sequence joins TRBV29-1 and TRBJ1-4, with a tentative D call TRBD1 (5 bases). V dropped 6 bases and J dropped 0 bases, with 29 bases sitting between them. Germline loops: CDR1 SQVTM, CDR2 ANQGSEA. The CDR3 has 20 residues. CDR3 bases: TGCAGCGTCCAAGACAGAAGAGAACAGTCCTGCCACACAACTAATGAAAAACTGTTTTTT. Protein sequence: CSVQDRREQSCHTTNEKLFF.

J is TRBJ2-7 and V is TRBV27; 8 bases agree with TRBD1. The CDR3 runs to 15 residues. V trimming: 5 bases; J trimming: 3 bases; junction bases outside the gene matches: 9. The germline gives CDR1 MNHEY, CDR2 SMNVEV (reference sequence). CDR3 sequence reads: CASSPTGAESYEQYF. CDR3 bases: TGTGCCAGCAGTCCGACAGGGGCGGAAAGCTACGAGCAGTACTTC.

The chain employs TRBV5-5 and TRBJ1-6; D gene unclear. The germline V and J ends were trimmed by 2 bases and 5 bases, with 8 bases remaining between them. CDR1 and CDR2 (germline): SGHKS, YYEKEE (reference sequence). The CDR3 sequence is 14 residues long. As DNA, the CDR3 is TGTGCCAGCAGCTTCCTAGTGGATAATTCACCCCTCCACTTT. Translation gives CASSFLVDNSPLHF.

The chain carries TRBV7-2 and TRBJ2-5, with TRBD2 matching over 8 bases. The CDR3 totals 15 residues. Trimming at V came to 0 bases and at J to 5 bases, leaving 5 bases not matched to a gene. Germline V gene data show CDR1 as SGHTA and CDR2 as FQGNSA. Written as DNA, the CDR3 is TGTGCCAGCAGCTTAGCCGGGGGGGCGAGGGAGACCCAGTACTTC. The encoded protein is CASSLAGGARETQYF.

The V call is TRBV10-3, the J call TRBJ1-2; no clear D. Germline V gene lookup returns CDR1 ENHRY and CDR2 SYGVKD. Deletions cut 3 bases from V and 3 bases from J, with 11 bases between. CDR3 length equals 14 residues. The CDR3 DNA follows: TGTGCCATCAGTGATGGAGGGTCGGACTATGGCTACACCTTC. Translation: CAISDGGSDYGYTF.

The V and J genes are TRBV6-2 or TRBV6-3 and TRBJ2-3; 8 bases line up with TRBD2. Germline V gene sequence: CDR1 MNHEY, CDR2 SVGEGT. V lost 2 bases and J lost 3; bases outside the gene matches: 7. This CDR3 contains 16 residues. The CDR3 loop is CASSYAASGSTDTQYF. In DNA form, the CDR3 reads TGTGCCAGCAGTTACGCCGCTAGCGGGTCTACAGATACGCAGTATTTT.

The rearrangement joins TRBV6-6 to TRBJ2-2; possible D gene TRBD1, 5 bases. V was trimmed by 7 bases and J by 4 bases, leaving 10 bases between them. Germline CDR1 MNHNY, CDR2 SVGAGI (reference sequence). The CDR3 consists of 13 residues. The CDR3: CASTPDSTGELFF. CDR3 in DNA: TGTGCCAGCACGCCAGACAGCACCGGGGAGCTGTTTTTT.

The chain employs TRBV6-5 and TRBJ1-2; TRBD1 matches at 9 bases. The V segment lost 6 bases and the J segment 2 bases; nucleotides outside the gene matches: 4. The CDR3 has 14 amino acids. Germline CDR1 MNHEY, CDR2 SVGAGI. The CDR3 here is CASSKQGANYGYTF. The CDR3 DNA follows: TGTGCCAGCAGCAAACAGGGGGCGAACTATGGCTACACCTTC.